One and the same sample provided the 2 T cell receptor beta chains below, sequenced in a study of blood T cell repertoires in COVID-19. TCRdb's copy holds only in-frame clones and misses some; the assay was immunoSEQ multiplex PCR. Seen here are about 380,000 clones, around 84% observed once, and the top ten hold 3% to 4.5%. Sequenced material: peripheral blood. The receptors here all came from a woman between 18 and 30 years old with acute or convalescent COVID-19.

V gene TRBV5-1 combines with J gene TRBJ1-4; D is uncertain. The V end was cut by 2 bases, the J end by 2 bases, with 10 bases between. The CDR3 sequence is 15 residues long. Germline V gene sequence: CDR1 SGHRS, CDR2 YFSETQ. CDR3 sequence: CASSFTTSTNEKLFF. The CDR3 coding sequence is TGCGCCAGCAGCTTTACAACCTCGACTAATGAAAAACTGTTTTTT.

The genes are TRBV27 and TRBJ2-1; 9 positions agree with TRBD2. Per the germline V gene, CDR1 is MNHEY and CDR2 is SMNVEV (reference sequence). CDR3 length: 17 residues. Trimming at V came to 2 bases and at J to 9 bases, leaving 14 bases not matched to a gene. The CDR3: CASSLVAWTSAPREQFF. The CDR3 DNA reads as TGTGCCAGCAGTTTAGTGGCTTGGACTAGCGCACCGCGTGAGCAGTTCTTC.